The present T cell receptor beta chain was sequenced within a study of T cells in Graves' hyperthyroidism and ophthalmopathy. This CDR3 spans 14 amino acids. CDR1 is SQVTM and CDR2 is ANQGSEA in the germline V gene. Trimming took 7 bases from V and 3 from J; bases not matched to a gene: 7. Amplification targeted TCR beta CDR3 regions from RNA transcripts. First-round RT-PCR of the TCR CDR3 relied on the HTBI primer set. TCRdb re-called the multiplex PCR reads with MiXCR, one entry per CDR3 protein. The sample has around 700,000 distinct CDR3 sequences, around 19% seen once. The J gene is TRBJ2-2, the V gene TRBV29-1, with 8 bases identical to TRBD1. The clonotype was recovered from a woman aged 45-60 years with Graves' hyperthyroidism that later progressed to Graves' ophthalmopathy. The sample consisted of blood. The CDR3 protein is CSARQGSDTGELFF. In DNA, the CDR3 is TGCAGCGCTCGACAGGGGTCGGACACCGGGGAGCTGTTTTTT.